This TCR beta chain was identified during a study of T-cell reconstitution after alpha-beta-depleted transplantation in children (dated by TCRdb to 2016 to 2018). Broadly, across the study: Using TCR repertoire profiling, the study quantitatively followed how T-cell immune reconstitution unfolded in children after TCRalphabeta/CD19-depleted allogeneic hematopoietic cell transplantation.

Findings and caveats that apply to the study as a whole: About two months after transplant, the apparently early recovery of alphabetaT-cell counts reportedly depended on just several hundred clones that had expanded rapidly and came from non-depleted graft cells. The high TCRbeta diversity at day 60 in some patients was ascribed to recipient T cells and intrathymic progenitors that had survived conditioning. Over the following months the frequencies of hyperexpanded clones went down, and after one year T-cell counts and TCRbeta diversity were mostly credited to newly produced T cells.

CDR1 and CDR2 are read off the germline V gene as KGHSH and LQKENI. From V the trimming removes 3 bases and from J it removes 2 bases, while the gene matches leave 6 bases of the junction unaccounted for. From cysteine to phenylalanine, the CDR3 is 15 amino acids long. Left in the record is the CDR3 DNA by itself, 45 bases read in frame from the first base. This clonotype was detected ten times or more. There is no known antigen for this receptor. No base-level quality is on record; no much larger clone is a single base apart. The meaning of the sample's treatment or condition label: allogeneic hematopoietic cell transplantation with graft depleted of TCRalphabeta T cells and CD19 B cells. TCRalphabeta/CD19-depleted allogeneic hematopoietic cell grafts were given to the transplant recipients, all of whom were children. The method behind the library was PCR. Sequencing relied on an Illumina HiSeq 2500. Molecular barcoding was employed in the preparation of TCR libraries, with unique molecular identifiers being used to normalize TCRbeta repertoire quantification. TCRdb trimmed the raw reads at Q25, called clones with MiXCR and kept productive beta chains. Here each entry gathers all rows of one CDR3 protein and keeps the most common genes and DNA. The sample table shows about 300,000 distinct CDR3 sequences, and 10% are seen once. About 8% of the sample rests with the top ten.

Recombination linked TRBV18 to TRBJ2-7; TRBD1 aligns with 8 central bases. This sample comprised PBMCs, obtained before TCRalphabeta/CD19-depleted stem cell transplant. The source is a boy younger than two with acute myeloid leukemia, due to receive a stem cell transplant. The nucleotides are TGTGCCAGCTCACCCCCCGACAGGGGACCCTACGAGCAGTACTTC. It translates to CASSPPDRGPYEQYF.